These 30 T cell receptor beta chains share one sample of origin, sequenced in a study of blood T cell repertoires in COVID-19 (dated by TCRdb to the early 2020s). Library construction relied on the immunoSEQ multiplex PCR assay. TCRdb holds this immuneACCESS table with in-frame rearrangements only. Some clones are missing; in checked studies, unresolved V genes explain under half, and the rest has no known cause. The sample yields around 84,000 clones; about 73% were counted once. 36% of the sample is taken by the ten largest. Input material: peripheral blood. The source of these receptors is a man in his fifties or sixties with COVID-19, enrolled during active disease.

The gene calls are TRBV5-4 and TRBJ2-7; D uncertain. CDR3 size: 14 residues. V lost 2 bases to trimming and J lost 1 base, with 10 bases between them. Germline assignment: CDR1 SGHNT and CDR2 YYREEE (reference sequence). The CDR3 DNA is TGTGCCAGCAGCTTAGGCCACGGGTCCTACGAGCAGTACTTC. Translating gives CASSLGHGSYEQYF. The variable domain in full, with the rest retrieved from reference TRBV5-4 and TRBJ2-7, is ETGVTQSPTHLIKTRGQQVTLRCSSQSGHNTVSWYQQALGQGPQFIFQYYREEENGRGNFPPRFSGLQFPNYSSELNVNALELDDSALYLCASSLGHGSYEQYFGPGTRLTVT.

The J gene is TRBJ2-2, the V gene TRBV25-1, with D possibly being TRBD2 (6 bases). The V and J ends lost 4 bases and 5 bases respectively, with 20 bases between them. The CDR3 consists of 17 residues. The germline V gene has CDR1 MGHDK and CDR2 SYGVNS. In DNA, the CDR3 is TGTGCCAGCAGTGGTACCCGCCCGGGACTGAGGACCGGGGAGCTGTTTTTT. Its translation is CASSGTRPGLRTGELFF.

The chain uses TRBV27 and TRBJ2-7; 8 bases match TRBD1. The germline gives CDR1 MNHEY, CDR2 SMNVEV (reference sequence). The CDR3 has 19 amino acids. Unmatched junction bases numbered 18, after V lost 3 bases and J lost 2 bases. This CDR3 is CASSFLDPRQQGAAYEQYF. DNA of the CDR3: TGTGCCAGCAGTTTTTTGGACCCCCGGCAGCAGGGGGCGGCCTACGAGCAGTACTTC.

The chain combines TRBV6-5 with TRBJ1-2, with D perhaps TRBD1 (6 bases). From germline, CDR1 is MNHEY and CDR2 SVGAGI. V lost 1 base and J 8 bases, leaving 20 bases between the germline ends. The length of the CDR3 is 16 residues. The CDR3 nucleotides read TGTGCCAGCAGTTACTTCTCCGAGGGGGGGCCTAAGGGCTACACCTTC. This codes for CASSYFSEGGPKGYTF.

This clone was counted a single time. The chain joins TRBV7-8 to TRBJ2-2; 7 bases match TRBD2. Losses at the gene ends were 1 base for V and 6 bases for J; bases not matched to a gene: 5. This CDR3 is 15 amino acids long. CDR1 is SGHVS and CDR2 is FQNEAQ in the germline V gene. As DNA, the CDR3 is TGTGCCAGCAGCTTAGGGGGGGGGATCCCCGGGGAGCTGTTTTTT. This translates into CASSLGGGIPGELFF.

CDR3 sequence reads: CASSARSGGRRETQYF. The CDR3 bases are TGTGCCAGCAGTGCTAGATCAGGGGGCCGAAGAGAGACCCAGTACTTC. The chain is built from TRBV6-1 and TRBJ2-5, with 8 bases fitting TRBD1. Looked up from germline, CDR1 is MNHNS and CDR2 is SASEGT. The CDR3 is made up of 16 amino acids. V lost 4 bases and J lost 4; bases outside the gene matches: 11.

In its sample, this clone was seen a few times. The V gene is TRBV19, the J gene TRBJ2-3; possibly TRBD1 for D (5 bases). The CDR3 totals 13 residues. Trimming removed 6 bases from V and 2 bases from J, with 9 bases in between. CDR1 is LNHDA, CDR2 SQIVND, per germline (reference sequence). CDR3 coding DNA: TGTGCCAGTAGAAGGGGTCTCACAGATACGCAGTATTTT. Encoded protein: CASRRGLTDTQYF.

The CDR3, as DNA: TGTGCCTGGATGGGGGCTCCCGGGACTGAAGCTTTCTTT. This encodes CAWMGAPGTEAFF. The chain joins TRBV30 to TRBJ1-1; perhaps TRBD1 as D (6 bases). The CDR3 totals 13 residues. The germline V gene has CDR1 GTSNPN and CDR2 SVGIG (reference sequence). Trimming removed 4 bases at V and 5 bases at J, with 14 bases between.

The V and J genes are TRBV2 and TRBJ2-5; 15 bases are a match to TRBD2. Losses at the gene ends were 11 bases for V and 7 bases for J; bases not matched to a gene: 8. Germline CDR1 SNHLY, CDR2 FYNNEI. The CDR3 runs 14 residues. This CDR3 is CAGTSGGPAGTQYF. The DNA of the CDR3 is TGTGCCGGGACTAGCGGGGGGCCAGCGGGGACCCAGTACTTC.

This clone was seen a handful of times. J is TRBJ2-7 and V is TRBV2, with 10 bases matching TRBD1. CDR1 and CDR2 (germline): SNHLY, FYNNEI. The ends lost 5 bases at V and 0 bases at J; junction bases unmatched: 7. This CDR3 is built from 16 residues. The CDR3 sequence is CASSKDRGLSSYEQYF. CDR3 nucleotides: TGTGCCAGCAGTAAAGACAGGGGGCTGAGCTCCTACGAGCAGTACTTC.

The chain couples TRBV20-1 to TRBJ2-7; TRBD2 agrees at 9 bases. The CDR3 is made up of 17 amino acids. Germline V gene sequence: CDR1 DFQATT, CDR2 SNEGSKA (reference sequence). The V segment lost 3 bases and the J segment 8 bases; nucleotides outside the gene matches: 20. As DNA, the CDR3 is TGCAGTGCTAGTGCTTGGGCTAGCGGGACCACCCTACGGAAGCAGTACTTC. This codes for CSASAWASGTTLRKQYF.

The rearrangement uses TRBV19 and TRBJ1-4; perhaps TRBD1 as D (6 bases). The CDR3 has 14 amino acids. Trimming removed 5 bases at V and 12 bases at J, with 19 bases between. Per the germline V gene, CDR1 is LNHDA and CDR2 is SQIVND (reference sequence). The chain's CDR3 is CASSPPWGGLELFF. The CDR3 region has the DNA TGTGCCAGTAGTCCCCCCTGGGGGGGCTTAGAACTGTTTTTT.

This chain uses TRBV12-3 or TRBV12-4 with TRBJ1-3; TRBD1 matches 8 bases. V trimming: 9 bases; J trimming: 4 bases; junction bases outside the gene matches: 2. The CDR3 contains 12 residues. This CDR3 reads CASDRGGNTIYF. CDR3 sequence (DNA): TGTGCCAGTGACAGGGGAGGAAACACCATATATTTT.

The J gene is TRBJ2-7, the V gene TRBV9; tentatively, D is TRBD2 (6 bases). Germline-derived CDR1 and CDR2 are SGDLS and YYNGEE. Trimming pared 3 bases from V and 2 bases from J, leaving 18 bases between. This CDR3 has 16 amino acids. CDR3 nucleotides: TGTGCCAGCAGCGCCCATCCGGGACTCCTTACCTACGAGCAGTACTTC. Translated: CASSAHPGLLTYEQYF.

CDR3 DNA: TGTGCCAGCACTCAGACGAGGCCACCCCGCACTGAAGCTTTCTTT. Its translation is CASTQTRPPRTEAFF. The chain combines TRBV6-5 with TRBJ1-1; D is unclear. Germline V CDR1 and CDR2: MNHEY, SVGAGI. The CDR3 extends over 15 amino acids. V was shortened by 7 bases and J by 4 bases, with 19 bases between the two germline ends.

The CDR3 bases are TGTGCTAGTGGACCTCCGGGGGGACGTCAGCCCCAGCATTTT. Its protein product is CASGPPGGRQPQHF. The chain has TRBV12-5 and TRBJ1-5; TRBD1 might be the D (5 bases). This CDR3 has 14 amino acids. The V gene lost 6 bases and the J gene lost 6 bases, with 15 bases spanning the gap. Germline V CDR1 and CDR2: LGHNT, FRNRAP.

The chain is built from TRBV4-3 and TRBJ2-2; TRBD2 matches 7 bases. The V gene's germline CDR1 is LGHNA and CDR2 YSLEER. The CDR3 runs 17 residues. J lost 4 bases, V lost 0 bases, and 8 bases had no gene match. The CDR3 reads CASSQEPPGGFTGELFF. The DNA for the CDR3 is TGCGCCAGCAGCCAAGAACCCCCGGGAGGCTTCACCGGGGAGCTGTTTTTT.

CDR3 nucleotide sequence: TGTGCCAGCAGCCGGAACGGGGAATATAGCAATCAGCCCCAGCATTTT. It encodes CASSRNGEYSNQPQHF. The rearrangement links TRBV5-6 to TRBJ1-5; unclear D gene. The CDR3 totals 16 residues. The V end lost 4 bases, the J end lost 0 bases, and 14 bases lay between the germline ends. Germline values: CDR1 SGHDT, CDR2 YYEEEE.

This chain uses TRBV2 with TRBJ2-7; 10 nucleotides agree with TRBD1. Trimming took 6 bases from V and 7 from J; bases not matched to a gene: 9. The CDR3 is 14 amino acids. CDR1 and CDR2 from the germline V gene are SNHLY and FYNNEI. The CDR3 is CASSAGQGLGEQYF. For the CDR3, the DNA is TGTGCCAGCAGCGCGGGACAGGGGTTGGGTGAGCAGTACTTC.

The chain employs TRBV24-1 and TRBJ2-5, with D unresolved. Germline CDR1 and CDR2: KGHDR and SFDVKD. The CDR3 covers 13 residues. The V end was cut by 2 bases, the J end by 2 bases, with 5 bases between. The CDR3 DNA is TGTGCCACCAGTGATTCCGCGCAAGAGACCCAGTACTTC. Amino acids: CATSDSAQETQYF.

The chain links TRBV6-6 to TRBJ1-3, with TRBD1 matching over 9 bases. V lost 6 bases and J lost 3; bases outside the gene matches: 9. This CDR3 spans 16 amino acids. Per germline, CDR1 MNHNY and CDR2 SVGAGI (reference sequence). This CDR3 is CASRERTGDFGNTIYF. The CDR3 DNA is TGTGCCAGCAGGGAACGGACAGGGGACTTTGGAAACACCATATATTTT.

The V gene is TRBV2, the J gene TRBJ1-4, with no clear D. V shed 7 bases and J shed 5 bases, with 14 bases lying between them. CDR3 length: 14 residues. Germline V gene lookup returns CDR1 SNHLY and CDR2 FYNNEI. DNA for the CDR3: TGTGCCAGCACCATGGGCAGACTAAATGAAAAACTGTTTTTT. As protein: CASTMGRLNEKLFF.

The J gene is TRBJ2-6, the V gene TRBV10-3; TRBD1 might be the D (6 bases). V dropped 4 bases and J dropped 0 bases, with 7 bases sitting between them. The CDR3 totals 15 residues. The germline V gene has CDR1 ENHRY and CDR2 SYGVKD. CDR3 residues: CAISAGASGANVLTF. CDR3 DNA sequence: TGTGCCATCAGTGCAGGGGCCTCTGGGGCCAACGTCCTGACTTTC.

In this sample, this clone turned up once. The genes are TRBV7-2 and TRBJ1-4; D is unclear. The CDR3 extends over 13 amino acids. The V gene's germline CDR1 is SGHTA and CDR2 FQGNSA. The V gene lost 1 base and the J gene lost 8 bases, with 8 bases spanning the gap. CDR3 in amino acids: CASSLGLREKLFF. The CDR3, as DNA: TGTGCCAGCAGCTTAGGGTTGAGGGAAAAACTGTTTTTT. Full variable domain (missing parts from reference TRBV7-2 and TRBJ1-4): GAGVSQSPSNKVTEKGKDVELRCDPISGHTALYWYRQSLGQGLEFLIYFQGNSAPDKSGLPSDRFSAERTGGSVSTLTIQRTQQEDSAVYLCASSLGLREKLFFGSGTQLSVL.

The chain recombines TRBV5-1 with TRBJ2-5; 10 bases match TRBD2. The V segment lost 2 bases and the J segment 1 base; nucleotides outside the gene matches: 2. This CDR3 is 15 amino acids long. Germline CDR1 reads SGHRS; CDR2 reads YFSETQ. The CDR3 sequence: CASSFSGGTQETQYF. The DNA of the CDR3 is TGCGCCAGCAGCTTTAGCGGGGGGACCCAAGAGACCCAGTACTTC.

The CDR3 coding sequence is TGTGCCAGCAGCTTACCTCAAGCGAACACTGAAGCTTTCTTT. Translated, it gives CASSLPQANTEAFF. This chain uses TRBV7-9 with TRBJ1-1; D is uncertain. The CDR3 is 14 residues long. Germline lookup yields CDR1 SEHNR and CDR2 FQNEAQ (reference sequence). V gave up 2 bases and J gave up 1 base, with 8 bases separating them.

The J gene is TRBJ2-2, the V gene TRBV19; TRBD1 matches 7 bases. Germline V gene lookup returns CDR1 LNHDA and CDR2 SQIVND (reference sequence). The CDR3 has 14 amino acids. Losses at the gene ends were 5 bases for V and 4 bases for J; bases not matched to a gene: 4. CDR3 DNA: TGTGCCAGTAGTCCCCACAGGGGCACCGGGGAGCTGTTTTTT. Protein: CASSPHRGTGELFF.

The chain couples TRBV10-3 to TRBJ2-7, with TRBD1 matching over 10 bases. The CDR3 is made up of 14 amino acids. Germline lookup yields CDR1 ENHRY and CDR2 SYGVKD. The junction had 7 bases not matched to a gene; V was cut back by 6 bases and J by 5 bases. This CDR3 is CAIRSDRGQNEQYF. For the CDR3, the DNA is TGTGCCATCAGGAGCGACAGGGGGCAGAACGAGCAGTACTTC.

The chain carries TRBV6-5 and TRBJ2-7; TRBD2 might be the D (6 bases). CDR3 length equals 14 residues. CDR1 and CDR2 (germline): MNHEY, SVGAGI. Trimming took off 7 bases at V and 6 bases at J, with 19 bases between the two ends. The CDR3 region is CASIRDFEGLEQYF. CDR3 sequence (DNA): TGTGCCAGCATCCGGGACTTCGAGGGGCTCGAGCAGTACTTC.

The chain couples TRBV3-1 (or the pseudogene TRBV3-2) to TRBJ2-7; 10 bases map to TRBD2. The V gene end was trimmed by 4 bases and the J gene end by 3 bases; junction bases not matched to a gene: 3. Looked up from germline, CDR1 is LGHDT and CDR2 is YNNKEL (reference sequence). The CDR3 length is 14 residues. The CDR3 DNA reads as TGTGCCAGCAGCCTTCTAGCGGGAGACTACGAGCAGTACTTC. This gives the protein CASSLLAGDYEQYF.